This TCR beta chain was sequenced during a study of T-cell reconstitution after alpha-beta-depleted transplantation in children. Findings and limits, study-wide: Newly generated T cells supplied most T-cell counts and diversity one year post-transplant.

With 4 bases clipped from V and 4 bases from J, the junction kept 4 bases outside the gene matches. Germline loops: CDR1 SGHRS, CDR2 YFSETQ. This CDR3 is 15 amino acids long. Construction of the TCRbeta library involved unique molecular identifiers. TCRdb re-derived calls from the PCR reads in MiXCR, one entry per CDR3 protein. The table includes some 70,000 distinct CDR3 sequences, roughly 4.9% detected once. This clonotype has ten or more counts. Its antigen is not identified. V and J are TRBV5-1 and TRBJ2-2; 10 bases match TRBD1. The sequence was collected from a boy under two years old who had a stem cell transplant for acute myeloid leukemia, so the T cells may come from the graft donor. The sequencing used PBMCs, mostly from graft donor cells, collected 180 days after TCRalphabeta/CD19-depleted stem cell transplant. Here the CDR3 reads CASSRQGAGTGELFF. In nucleotides, the CDR3 is TGCGCCAGCAGCCGACAGGGGGCTGGCACCGGGGAGCTGTTTTTT.